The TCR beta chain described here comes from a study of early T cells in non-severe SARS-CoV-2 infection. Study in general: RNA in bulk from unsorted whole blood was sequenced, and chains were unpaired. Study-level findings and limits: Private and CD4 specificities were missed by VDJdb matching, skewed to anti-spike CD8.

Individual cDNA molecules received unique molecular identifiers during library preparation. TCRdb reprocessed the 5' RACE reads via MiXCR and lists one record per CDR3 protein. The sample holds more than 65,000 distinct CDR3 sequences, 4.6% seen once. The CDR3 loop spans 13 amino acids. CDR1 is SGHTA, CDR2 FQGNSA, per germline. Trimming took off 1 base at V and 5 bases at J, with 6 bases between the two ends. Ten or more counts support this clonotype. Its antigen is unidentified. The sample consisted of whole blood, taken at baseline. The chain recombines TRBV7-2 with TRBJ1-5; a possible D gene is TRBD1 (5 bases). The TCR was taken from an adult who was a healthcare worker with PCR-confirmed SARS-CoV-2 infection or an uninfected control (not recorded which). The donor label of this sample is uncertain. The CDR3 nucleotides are TGTGCCAGCAGCTTAGTGGGGGATCAGCCCCAGCATTTT. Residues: CASSLVGDQPQHF.